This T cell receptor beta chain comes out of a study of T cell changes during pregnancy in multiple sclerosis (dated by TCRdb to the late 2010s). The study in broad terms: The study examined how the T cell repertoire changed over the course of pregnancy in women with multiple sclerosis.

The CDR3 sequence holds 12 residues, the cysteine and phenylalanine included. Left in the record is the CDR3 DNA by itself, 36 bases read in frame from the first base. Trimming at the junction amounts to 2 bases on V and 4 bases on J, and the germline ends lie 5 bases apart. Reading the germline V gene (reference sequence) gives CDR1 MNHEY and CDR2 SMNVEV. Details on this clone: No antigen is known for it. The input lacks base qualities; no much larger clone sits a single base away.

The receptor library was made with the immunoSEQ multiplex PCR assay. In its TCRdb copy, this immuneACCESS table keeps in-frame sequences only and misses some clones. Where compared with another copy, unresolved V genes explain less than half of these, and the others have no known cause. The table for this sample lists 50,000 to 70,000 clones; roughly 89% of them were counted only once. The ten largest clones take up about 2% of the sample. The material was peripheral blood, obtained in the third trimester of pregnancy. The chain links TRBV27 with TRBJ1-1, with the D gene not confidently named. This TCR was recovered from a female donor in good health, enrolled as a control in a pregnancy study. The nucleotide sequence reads TGTGCCAGCAGTTTACGGGGCACTGAAGCTTTCTTT. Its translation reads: CASSLRGTEAFF.